This T cell receptor beta chain comes out of a study of cytomegalovirus exposure and HLA in healthy donors. CDR3 length: 16 residues. Germline CDR1 reads SGHVS; CDR2 reads FQNEAQ. The V gene lost 5 bases and the J gene lost 2 bases, with 18 bases spanning the gap. PCR primers comprised 60 Vbeta and 13 Jbeta primers. The protocol was immunoSEQ multiplex PCR, while the TCRdb copy is restricted to in-frame clones and leaves out a portion. The sample lists under 140,000 clones, approximately 84% occurring once. The receptor was derived from a man aged 35 to 55 in good health and CMV-seronegative. Sequences were obtained from PBMCs. The V gene is TRBV7-8, the J gene TRBJ1-2; weak D call: TRBD1 (6 bases). CDR3 residues: CASSRGLTGNNYGYTF. CDR3 bases: TGTGCCAGCAGCCGCGGCCTAACAGGGAACAACTATGGCTACACCTTC.